The rows below give T cell receptor beta chains drawn from one sample of a study of T cell responses to AZD1222 COVID-19 vaccine. Assay used: immunoSEQ multiplex PCR; TCRdb lists only in-frame clones, some missing. The table shows 100,000 or so clones, with 85% to 90% occurring only once. This sample comprised peripheral blood, obtained on day 0 of AZD1222 vaccination. These receptors all stem from an adult in good health. Both conserved end residues are part of each CDR3. The D gene is left open where the match is weak. Some rows have no size entry. The others give once, few or many, or a class for an expanded clone.

size | J | V | D | CDR3 | DNA
. | TRBJ1-1 | TRBV27 | TRBD1 | CASSLYPDRGLRALNTEAFF | TGTGCCAGCAGTTTATATCCGGACAGGGGACTTAGAGCCTTGAACACTGAAGCTTTCTTT
few | TRBJ2-1 | TRBV7-8 | . | CASITPGRPYNEQFF | TGTGCCAGCATCACTCCCGGGAGACCATACAATGAGCAGTTCTTC
. | TRBJ1-6 | TRBV18 | . | CASSPRNSPLHF | TGTGCCAGCTCACCACGGAATTCACCCCTCCACTTT
. | TRBJ1-1 | TRBV10-3 | . | CAISENSGDQAFF | TGTGCCATCAGTGAGAATTCTGGGGACCAAGCTTTCTTT
. | TRBJ1-2 | TRBV19 | . | CASTETRRRNGYTF | TGTGCCAGTACCGAGACCCGGCGCAGAAATGGCTACACCTTC
. | TRBJ2-3 | TRBV11-2 | TRBD2 | CASRPIAGGPTDTQYF | TGTGCCAGCAGACCTATAGCGGGAGGGCCGACAGATACGCAGTATTTT
once | TRBJ2-7 | TRBV10-2 | TRBD2 | CASRLAGYEQYF | TGCGCCAGCAGACTAGCGGGATACGAGCAGTACTTC
. | TRBJ1-1 | TRBV4-3 | . | CASSQRAGGGGSTEAFF | TGCGCCAGCAGCCAAAGAGCCGGGGGGGGTGGAAGCACTGAAGCTTTCTTT
. | TRBJ2-7 | TRBV6-5 | . | CASTGESSYEQYF | TGTGCCAGCACTGGGGAGAGCTCCTACGAGCAGTACTTC
. | TRBJ1-5 | TRBV7-8 | . | CASSLVRTGYNQPQHF | TGTGCCAGCAGCTTAGTAAGGACGGGCTACAATCAGCCCCAGCATTTT
. | TRBJ2-5 | TRBV15 | TRBD2 | CATSRARLAGGFSDETQYF | TGTGCCACCAGCAGAGCCCGGCTAGCGGGAGGCTTTTCAGATGAGACCCAGTACTTC
. | TRBJ2-7 | TRBV19 | TRBD2 | CASSIGGTSGAEQYF | TGTGCCAGTAGTATAGGTGGGACTAGCGGGGCCGAGCAGTACTTC
. | TRBJ1-3 | TRBV5-1 | . | CASRTESSGNTIYF | TGCGCCAGCAGAACGGAAAGCTCTGGAAACACCATATATTTT
. | TRBJ1-4 | TRBV3-1/TRBV3-2 | . | CASSQGVAYNEKLFF | TGTGCCAGCAGCCAAGGTGTGGCCTATAATGAAAAACTGTTTTTT
. | TRBJ2-2 | TRBV5-4 | . | CASSLDSSGELFF | TGTGCCAGCAGCCTGGACAGCTCCGGGGAGCTGTTTTTT
. | TRBJ2-5 | TRBV7-8 | TRBD1 | CASTTRDRGTRETQYF | TGTGCCAGCACAACCCGGGACAGGGGCACAAGGGAGACCCAGTACTTC
. | TRBJ1-5 | TRBV9 | . | CASSVDPTGGPNQPQHF | TGTGCCAGCAGCGTAGACCCTACGGGCGGGCCCAATCAGCCCCAGCATTTT
. | TRBJ1-6 | TRBV3-1/TRBV3-2 | . | CASSQFSSYNSPLHF | TGTGCCAGCAGCCAATTTAGCTCCTATAATTCACCCCTCCACTTT
. | TRBJ2-1 | TRBV5-1 | . | CASRQLSSGYNEQFF | TGCGCCAGCAGACAACTTTCGAGCGGGTACAATGAGCAGTTCTTC
. | TRBJ2-2 | TRBV2 | . | CASSELTATGELFF | TGTGCCAGCAGTGAACTGACGGCCACCGGGGAGCTGTTTTTT
. | TRBJ2-3 | TRBV20-1 | . | CSASEQLVGGGADTQYF | TGCAGTGCTAGTGAGCAACTCGTGGGAGGTGGGGCAGATACGCAGTATTTT
. | TRBJ2-1 | TRBV10-3 | . | CAISPPGSSYNEQFF | TGTGCCATCAGTCCGCCGGGGAGCTCCTACAATGAGCAGTTCTTC